This T cell receptor beta chain was identified during a study of cytomegalovirus exposure and HLA in healthy donors. Study-level results: Researchers had no immune exposure information except CMV serostatus available. Earlier analysis yielded a pattern in which most TCR beta V segments were productive about 90% or about 30% of the time. Because they were indistinguishable, some V segments, including TRBV6-2 and TRBV6-3, were excluded. Later findings reportedly placed an Asian-associated ancestry cluster below the approximately 670-donor mean for N-insertions.

Trimming at V came to 5 bases and at J to 7 bases, leaving 7 bases not matched to a gene. The germline gives CDR1 SGHVS, CDR2 FNYEAQ. The CDR3 is made up of 13 amino acids. On this clone itself: The antigen remains unidentified.

13 Jbeta primers and 60 Vbeta primers were used for the PCR. Sequencing used immunoSEQ multiplex PCR; TCRdb keeps in-frame clones, though not all of them. The table lists around 130,000 clones, 70% to 85% of them singletons. The chain is built from TRBV7-6 and TRBJ2-7, with TRBD1 matching 8 bases. This receptor was taken from a man aged 18-30 years in good health and CMV-seropositive. The sample consisted of PBMCs. CDR3 region: CASSQTGAYEQYF. The CDR3 DNA reads as TGTGCCAGCAGCCAGACAGGGGCATATGAGCAGTACTTC.